This is a list of T cell receptor beta chains from one sample in a study of OX40 agonist ivuxolimab in advanced cancers. Only in-frame clones appear in the TCRdb table, and some are missing; sequencing was by immunoSEQ multiplex PCR. The table includes around 94,000 clones, 80% to 90% detected once. The sample in question was CD4+ or CD8+ T cells sorted from blood, obtained in a trial of the OX40 agonist ivuxolimab. The source is an adult with an advanced solid tumor such as melanoma, head and neck, liver or kidney cancer. CDR3s include the opening cysteine and the closing phenylalanine or tryptophan. D genes are given only for firm matches. Clone size is given for some rows only: seen once, a few or many times, or a class if the clone is expanded.

size,V,D,J,DNA,CDR3
-,TRBV6-1,-,TRBJ1-1,TGTGCCAGCCGCAGGGAGGACACTGAAGCTTTCTTT,CASRREDTEAFF
-,TRBV7-6,-,TRBJ2-1,TGTGCCAGCAGCAAGGAGGGTCCCTCTTACAATGAGCAGTTCTTC,CASSKEGPSYNEQFF
once,TRBV7-9,TRBD1,TRBJ2-7,TGTGCCAGCAGCTCCCTGGGAGGCACAGGGGGGACCTACGAGCAGTACTTC,CASSSLGGTGGTYEQYF
-,TRBV6-5,-,TRBJ1-1,TGTGCCAGCAGTTACTCTAAAGTCTTAACTGAAGCTTTCTTT,CASSYSKVLTEAFF
-,TRBV9,TRBD1,TRBJ1-1,TGTGCCAGCAGCTTCGGACAGGGGAACACTGAAGCTTTCTTT,CASSFGQGNTEAFF
-,TRBV7-2,-,TRBJ1-5,TGTGCCAGCATCCAAGGTTCTGGCAGGGGCGTACAGCCCCAGCATTTT,CASIQGSGRGVQPQHF
once,TRBV7-9,-,TRBJ1-1,TGTGCCAGCAGCCCTGACGGTCCAGGTGAAGCTTTCTTT,CASSPDGPGEAFF
-,TRBV19,-,TRBJ2-7,TGTGCCAGTAGTATACGGTTGTCCAGGGAGTGGGCCTACGAGCAGTACTTC,CASSIRLSREWAYEQYF
once,TRBV18,-,TRBJ2-3,TGTGCCAGCTCACAGAGGGGGGGCATTTCAGATACGCAGTATTTT,CASSQRGGISDTQYF
-,TRBV14,-,TRBJ1-1,TGTGCCAGCAGCAGGGGGGGAGGCACTGAAGCTTTCTTT,CASSRGGGTEAFF
-,TRBV4-1,TRBD1,TRBJ1-3,TGCGCCAGCAGCCACTTGGGACAGACCTCTGGAAACACCATATATTTT,CASSHLGQTSGNTIYF
-,TRBV4-3,TRBD1,TRBJ1-1,TGCGCCAGCAGCCAAGACACCAGGGGGACTGAAGCTTTCTTT,CASSQDTRGTEAFF
-,TRBV5-5,TRBD2,TRBJ2-3,TGTGCCAGCAGCGAGCAGATCGGGACTAGCGGGACTACGCATTATTTT,CASSEQIGTSGTTHYF
-,TRBV7-2,-,TRBJ2-2,TGTGCCAGCAGCTTAGGGGTCTTGATATCAGGGACCGGGGAGCTGTTTTTT,CASSLGVLISGTGELFF
-,TRBV9,TRBD2,TRBJ2-7,TGTGCCAGCAGCGTATCCTTACTAGCGGGGTACTACGAGCAGTACTTC,CASSVSLLAGYYEQYF
-,TRBV20-1,-,TRBJ2-7,TGCAGTGCTAGATGGGCCCAGGAGCAGTACTTC,CSARWAQEQYF
-,TRBV7-9,-,TRBJ2-1,TGTGCCAGCAGCTTATCAATGTGGGGGGTGGATGAGCAGTTCTTC,CASSLSMWGVDEQFF
-,TRBV6-5,-,TRBJ2-6,TGTGCCAGCAGATTCAGGAGGGCTGGGGCCAACGTCCTGACTTTC,CASRFRRAGANVLTF
-,TRBV9,-,TRBJ1-2,TGTGCCAGCAGCGTAGGAGGGGGGAATAACTATGGCTACACCTTC,CASSVGGGNNYGYTF
-,TRBV7-2,-,TRBJ2-3,TGTGCCAGCAGCTTAGGACTAGCAGATACGCAGTATTTT,CASSLGLADTQYF
-,TRBV27,TRBD1,TRBJ2-1,TGTGCCAGCACCCCTCTCAGGGGGAAGGGATACAATGAGCAGTTCTTC,CASTPLRGKGYNEQFF
-,TRBV11-2,-,TRBJ1-1,TGTGCCAGCAGCTTAGAGGGGCCGAGGACTGAAGCTTTCTTT,CASSLEGPRTEAFF
-,TRBV30,TRBD2,TRBJ2-3,TGTGCCTGGAGCAGGGAGGGTACGCAGTATTTT,CAWSREGTQYF
-,TRBV19,TRBD1,TRBJ2-5,TGTGCCAGTAGGAGACAGGGGTCAGAGGAGACCCAGTACTTC,CASRRQGSEETQYF
-,TRBV11-1,-,TRBJ2-7,TGTGCCAGCAGCTTACCGGGGGCCAGCTCCTACGAGCAGTACTTC,CASSLPGASSYEQYF
-,TRBV19,-,TRBJ2-5,TGTGCCAGTAGTACGAACCTAGCATCGGAGACCCAGTACTTC,CASSTNLASETQYF
few,TRBV7-2,-,TRBJ1-6,TGTGCCAGCAGCTTAGGGCCTAGTGTGAATTCACCCCTCCACTTT,CASSLGPSVNSPLHF
-,TRBV7-2,-,TRBJ2-2,TGTGCCAGCAGCTTAGATCGCGGGGGCCCCCCCGGGGAGCTGTTTTTT,CASSLDRGGPPGELFF
-,TRBV5-4,-,TRBJ1-1,TGTGCCAGCAGCTTTCAGGGGCTAAACACTGAAGCTTTCTTT,CASSFQGLNTEAFF
-,TRBV6-6,TRBD1,TRBJ1-3,TGTGCCAGCAGTTATGGCGCGACAGGGACTGGAAACACCATATATTTT,CASSYGATGTGNTIYF
-,TRBV6-5,-,TRBJ2-7,TGTGCCAGCAGTTACTCGGCAGACTCAACCTACGAGCAGTACTTC,CASSYSADSTYEQYF
-,TRBV23-1,TRBD2,TRBJ2-4,TGCGCCAGCAGTCACCTGGGGGGGGTTATAGCCAAAAACATTCAGTACTTC,CASSHLGGVIAKNIQYF
once,TRBV7-9,-,TRBJ1-3,TGTGCCAGCAGCTTAGGTTACAGCCGATCTGGAAACACCATATATTTT,CASSLGYSRSGNTIYF
-,TRBV7-2,-,TRBJ1-2,TGTGCCAGCAGCCTGGACAGTACTTATAACTATGGCTACACCTTC,CASSLDSTYNYGYTF
-,TRBV27,TRBD1,TRBJ1-1,TGTGCCAGCAGCCGGGACAGGGGGCCAAAAATGAACACTGAAGCTTTCTTT,CASSRDRGPKMNTEAFF
once,TRBV7-3,TRBD1,TRBJ1-2,TGTGCCAGCAGCCCGGATGCCCGGACAGGGTATGGCTACACCTTC,CASSPDARTGYGYTF
-,TRBV14,-,TRBJ2-3,TGTGCCAGCAGCCCCTACCGTCCTCGGGATCCAGATACGCAGTATTTT,CASSPYRPRDPDTQYF
-,TRBV7-9,TRBD1,TRBJ2-7,TGTGCCAGCAGCGACAGGGGGCCCAACGAGCAGTACTTC,CASSDRGPNEQYF
-,TRBV2,-,TRBJ1-3,TGTGCCAGCAGTGACTGGACCTCTGGAAACACCATATATTTT,CASSDWTSGNTIYF
-,TRBV27,-,TRBJ2-1,TGTGCCAGCAGAAATAGCGGCCCCTCCTACAATGAGCAGTTCTTC,CASRNSGPSYNEQFF
once,TRBV6-1,TRBD2,TRBJ2-5,TGTGCCAGCAGTGAAGGCGTTTTGGGACTAGCGGGGGCCGATGGCAAGACCCAGTACTTC,CASSEGVLGLAGADGKTQYF
-,TRBV5-7,TRBD1,TRBJ1-5,TGTGCCAGCAGCGTTCATTCCGGGACAGATAGCAATCAGCCCCAGCATTTT,CASSVHSGTDSNQPQHF
-,TRBV5-1,-,TRBJ2-7,TGCGCCACCAAGGTCGTAGGGGACTCCGGCGAGCAGTACTTC,CATKVVGDSGEQYF
few,TRBV18,TRBD1,TRBJ1-6,TGTGCCAGCTCACCACCAGCCGGGACAGGGAATTCACCCCTCCACTTT,CASSPPAGTGNSPLHF
-,TRBV5-1,-,TRBJ2-3,TGCGCCAGCAGCTTGGAAGGGATAAGCACAGATACGCAGTATTTT,CASSLEGISTDTQYF
-,TRBV5-1,-,TRBJ1-2,TGCGCCAGCAGCTCACAGGGAGATGCAGGCTATGGCTACACCTTC,CASSSQGDAGYGYTF
-,TRBV9,-,TRBJ2-3,TGTGCCAGCAGCGGGGCAGGCACAGATACGCAGTATTTT,CASSGAGTDTQYF
-,TRBV7-2,-,TRBJ1-4,TGTGCCAGCAGCTCGGACAAAATAAGCCTCGATGAAAAACTGTTTTTT,CASSSDKISLDEKLFF
-,TRBV25-1,TRBD1,TRBJ2-7,TGTGCCAGCAGTCCCCCCCGGGACAGGGGCCACGAGCAGTACTTC,CASSPPRDRGHEQYF
once,TRBV11-2,-,TRBJ2-2,TGTGCCAGCAGCCCCCGGGGGCTCGGGACCGGGGAGCTGTTTTTT,CASSPRGLGTGELFF
-,TRBV19,TRBD1,TRBJ2-7,TGTGCCAGTAGTATAGACGGGCGGACAGGAAGCTCCTACGAGCAGTACTTC,CASSIDGRTGSSYEQYF
-,TRBV2,-,TRBJ2-1,TGTGCCAGCAGCCGGGATTTAGGGGATGAGCAGTTCTTC,CASSRDLGDEQFF
-,TRBV5-1,-,TRBJ1-5,TGCGCCAGCAGCTTGGGAAGTGGGGTTCATCAGCCCCAGCATTTT,CASSLGSGVHQPQHF
few,TRBV5-5,TRBD1,TRBJ1-5,TGTGCCAGCAGCCCCTCGACAGGGTACAATCAGCCCCAGCATTTT,CASSPSTGYNQPQHF